This T cell receptor beta chain was recorded in a study of T-cell memory formation after mild COVID-19. Whole-study results and caveats: CD4+ contracting clones were mainly CM and EM; CD8+ ones, EMRA.

A few counts support this clonotype. The antigen remains undetermined. One entry per CDR3 protein results from TCRdb running MiXCR on the 5' RACE reads. Of over 70,000 distinct CDR3 sequences listed, approximately 13% are singletons. This CDR3 region has 15 residues. Germline-derived CDR1 and CDR2 are MGHRA and YSYEKL. Between the trimmed V and J ends, which lost 0 bases and 3 bases, there was a span of 12 bases. Sequencing input: PBMCs or a T cell subset sorted from them (not recorded which). The rearrangement joins TRBV4-1 to TRBJ2-7; perhaps TRBD2 as D (6 bases). This receptor was obtained from an adult woman who had mild COVID-19 (a few samples of this study predate the infection). Cell type and time point are not known. CDR3 sequence reads: CASSQEQSGFYEQYF. The CDR3 DNA sequence: TGCGCCAGCAGCCAAGAACAAAGCGGGTTCTACGAGCAGTACTTC.